Only one count was recorded for the clone carrying this T cell receptor beta chain. The data derive from a study of blood T cell repertoires in COVID-19. The overall study: The United States, Italy and Spain were the sources of the acute and convalescent COVID-19 samples.

Participants were placed into cohorts based on the clinical history they reported. TCRdb's table, derived via immunoSEQ multiplex PCR, lists solely in-frame clones and lacks some. This repertoire shows 400,000 or so clones, roughly 88% found once; its top ten account for 0.55% to 0.75%. The germline gives CDR1 SGHTA, CDR2 FQGTGA. With 5 bases removed from V and 4 bases from J, the gap between germline ends came to 9 bases. The CDR3 sequence is 13 residues long. Specimen: PBMCs or T cells enriched from blood (not recorded which). The origin of this receptor is a man younger than 35 who had recovered from COVID-19. The chain joins TRBV7-3 to TRBJ1-3, with D hard to call. CDR3 amino acids: CASSPGRGNTIYF. The CDR3 DNA reads TGTGCCAGCAGCCCAGGCCGGGGAAACACCATATATTTT.